These T cell receptor beta chains were read from a single sample in a study of shared clonotypes between healthy human individuals. The method was immunoSEQ multiplex PCR; TCRdb's version includes in-frame clones alone and lacks a portion of them. The sample carries some 2,100,000 clones, 90% to 97% recorded once. The sequenced sample was naive CD4+ T cells sorted from blood. Receptors were obtained from a man aged 18 to 30 in good health. CDR3s include the opening cysteine and the closing phenylalanine or tryptophan. The order of the fields is clone size, J gene, D gene, V gene, CDR3 DNA, CDR3 protein. D genes are given only for firm matches. Rows may omit the clone size; those that give it use once, few, many or a size class.

clone size: once
J gene: TRBJ1-5
D gene: NA
V gene: TRBV6-6
CDR3 DNA: TGTGCCAGCAGCCGCGGGACATTCAATCAGCCCCAGCATTTT
CDR3 protein: CASSRGTFNQPQHF

clone size: NA
J gene: TRBJ2-7
D gene: NA
V gene: TRBV5-4
CDR3 DNA: TGTGCCAGCAGCTTTCAGGGCTCCCCTTACGAGCAGTACTTC
CDR3 protein: CASSFQGSPYEQYF

clone size: NA
J gene: TRBJ2-7
D gene: NA
V gene: TRBV9
CDR3 DNA: TGTGCCAGCAGCGTCGGACCCTCTGCCGAGCAGTACTTC
CDR3 protein: CASSVGPSAEQYF

clone size: once
J gene: TRBJ2-1
D gene: NA
V gene: TRBV4-3
CDR3 DNA: TGCGCCAGCAGCCAAGAGTTCAGTTACAATGAGCAGTTCTTC
CDR3 protein: CASSQEFSYNEQFF

clone size: NA
J gene: TRBJ1-5
D gene: NA
V gene: TRBV6-1
CDR3 DNA: TGTGCCAGCAGTGAGGTGGGGGGCAATCAGCCCCAGCATTTT
CDR3 protein: CASSEVGGNQPQHF

clone size: NA
J gene: TRBJ1-4
D gene: NA
V gene: TRBV6-1
CDR3 DNA: TGTGCCAGCAGAGAGCCCTTTAATGAAAAACTGTTTTTT
CDR3 protein: CASREPFNEKLFF

clone size: NA
J gene: TRBJ1-1
D gene: NA
V gene: TRBV7-3
CDR3 DNA: TGTGCCAGCAGCGGCAGCCTAGCAAAGGGGGATAATGAAGCTTTCTTT
CDR3 protein: CASSGSLAKGDNEAFF

clone size: once
J gene: TRBJ2-4
D gene: TRBD1
V gene: TRBV11-2
CDR3 DNA: TGTGCCAGCAGTCACACGGGACAGGGGGCCAAAAACATTCAGTACTTC
CDR3 protein: CASSHTGQGAKNIQYF

clone size: NA
J gene: TRBJ2-5
D gene: NA
V gene: TRBV20-1
CDR3 DNA: TGCAGTGTGGTCAACCAAGAGACCCAGTACTTC
CDR3 protein: CSVVNQETQYF

clone size: NA
J gene: TRBJ1-1
D gene: TRBD1
V gene: TRBV18
CDR3 DNA: TGTGCCAGCTCACCAGACAGGGGGCAGGCTGAAGCTTTCTTT
CDR3 protein: CASSPDRGQAEAFF

clone size: NA
J gene: TRBJ2-1
D gene: TRBD2
V gene: TRBV6-1
CDR3 DNA: TGTGCCAGCAGGTGGCGGGAGGGGTCCTACAATGAGCAGTTCTTC
CDR3 protein: CASRWREGSYNEQFF

clone size: NA
J gene: TRBJ2-5
D gene: TRBD1
V gene: TRBV5-1
CDR3 DNA: TGCGCCAGCAGCCGGGGACAGTCCTCTTTAGAGACCCAGTACTTC
CDR3 protein: CASSRGQSSLETQYF

clone size: NA
J gene: TRBJ2-7
D gene: NA
V gene: TRBV6-6
CDR3 DNA: TGTGCCAGCACCCGAGAGATCTCCTACGAGCAGTACTTC
CDR3 protein: CASTREISYEQYF

clone size: few
J gene: TRBJ1-2
D gene: NA
V gene: TRBV6-6
CDR3 DNA: TGTGCCAGCAGTTACTCTAACTATGGCTACACCTTC
CDR3 protein: CASSYSNYGYTF

clone size: NA
J gene: TRBJ2-2
D gene: NA
V gene: TRBV7-9
CDR3 DNA: TGTGCCAGCAGCTTGGGGCAGAACACCGGGGAGCTGTTTTTT
CDR3 protein: CASSLGQNTGELFF

clone size: NA
J gene: TRBJ1-5
D gene: NA
V gene: TRBV27
CDR3 DNA: TGTGCCAGCAGTTTAACGGGCAATCAGCCCCAGCATTTT
CDR3 protein: CASSLTGNQPQHF

clone size: few
J gene: TRBJ1-2
D gene: TRBD1
V gene: TRBV7-2
CDR3 DNA: TGTGCCAGCAGCTTAGCCACAGGGGCCGGCTATGGCTACACCTTC
CDR3 protein: CASSLATGAGYGYTF

clone size: NA
J gene: TRBJ2-3
D gene: NA
V gene: TRBV12-5
CDR3 DNA: TGTGCTAGTGGTTTGGTACGGGTGAACAGGGCGAGTACAGATACGCAGTATTTT
CDR3 protein: CASGLVRVNRASTDTQYF

clone size: once
J gene: TRBJ1-2
D gene: NA
V gene: TRBV9
CDR3 DNA: TGTGCCAGCAGCGCGATGACAGGAGCTAGCTATGGCTACACCTTC
CDR3 protein: CASSAMTGASYGYTF

clone size: NA
J gene: TRBJ2-3
D gene: TRBD2
V gene: TRBV19
CDR3 DNA: TGTGCCAGTAGCCTAGGGCTAGCGGGTGGCACAGATACGCAGTATTTT
CDR3 protein: CASSLGLAGGTDTQYF

clone size: NA
J gene: TRBJ2-3
D gene: NA
V gene: TRBV7-3
CDR3 DNA: TGTGCCAGCAGCTCCTCCAACACAGATACGCAGTATTTT
CDR3 protein: CASSSSNTDTQYF

clone size: NA
J gene: TRBJ1-2
D gene: NA
V gene: TRBV19
CDR3 DNA: TGTGCCAGTAAGGACAGATCTAACTATGGCTACACCTTC
CDR3 protein: CASKDRSNYGYTF

clone size: NA
J gene: TRBJ2-2
D gene: NA
V gene: TRBV2
CDR3 DNA: TGTGCCAGCAATTCATACACCGGGGAGCTGTTTTTT
CDR3 protein: CASNSYTGELFF

clone size: NA
J gene: TRBJ2-5
D gene: TRBD2
V gene: TRBV28
CDR3 DNA: TGTGCCAGCGGCCCGGGCCTAGCGGGGGTAGAGACCCAGTACTTC
CDR3 protein: CASGPGLAGVETQYF

clone size: NA
J gene: TRBJ1-3
D gene: TRBD1
V gene: TRBV6-6
CDR3 DNA: TGTGCCAGCAGCCTCCAGGGGGGATGGGGTAACACCATATATTTT
CDR3 protein: CASSLQGGWGNTIYF

clone size: NA
J gene: TRBJ1-2
D gene: TRBD1
V gene: TRBV2
CDR3 DNA: TGTGCCAGCAGTAGGAGGACAGGGGGCATAGGCTATGGCTACACCTTC
CDR3 protein: CASSRRTGGIGYGYTF

clone size: NA
J gene: TRBJ1-3
D gene: TRBD1
V gene: TRBV5-1
CDR3 DNA: TGCGCCAGCAGCGGAGGGACAGGGGGAAACACCATATATTTT
CDR3 protein: CASSGGTGGNTIYF

clone size: NA
J gene: TRBJ2-7
D gene: TRBD1
V gene: TRBV6-5
CDR3 DNA: TGTGCCAGCAGTTTAACAGGGGGGCTGAGCTCCTACGAGCAGTACTTC
CDR3 protein: CASSLTGGLSSYEQYF

clone size: NA
J gene: TRBJ1-1
D gene: TRBD1
V gene: TRBV6-1
CDR3 DNA: TGTGCCAGCACGGGACAGGGATGGACTGAAGCTTTCTTT
CDR3 protein: CASTGQGWTEAFF

clone size: NA
J gene: TRBJ2-7
D gene: NA
V gene: TRBV7-2
CDR3 DNA: TGTGCCAGCAGCTTACGGGCGCCAGGGAGCTCCTACGAGCAGTACTTC
CDR3 protein: CASSLRAPGSSYEQYF

clone size: NA
J gene: TRBJ2-2
D gene: NA
V gene: TRBV18
CDR3 DNA: TGTGCCAGCTCACCCAGGGAAGCCGGGGAGCTGTTTTTT
CDR3 protein: CASSPREAGELFF

clone size: NA
J gene: TRBJ2-1
D gene: NA
V gene: TRBV5-1
CDR3 DNA: TGCGCCAGCAGCCCCCGGGGAGCCTACAATGAGCAGTTCTTC
CDR3 protein: CASSPRGAYNEQFF

clone size: NA
J gene: TRBJ2-2
D gene: NA
V gene: TRBV6-1
CDR3 DNA: TGTGCCAGCAGTGCACAGAACACCGGGGAGCTGTTTTTT
CDR3 protein: CASSAQNTGELFF

clone size: NA
J gene: TRBJ2-2
D gene: NA
V gene: TRBV6-5
CDR3 DNA: TGTGCCAGCAGTTATAACGCCGGGGAGCTGTTTTTT
CDR3 protein: CASSYNAGELFF

clone size: NA
J gene: TRBJ1-1
D gene: NA
V gene: TRBV6-5
CDR3 DNA: TGTGCCAGCAGCCGAGGACGAGGGGAAGCTTTCTTT
CDR3 protein: CASSRGRGEAFF

clone size: NA
J gene: TRBJ2-3
D gene: NA
V gene: TRBV2
CDR3 DNA: TGTGCCAGCGCCCAGACGACGGGGCCCACAGATACGCAGTATTTT
CDR3 protein: CASAQTTGPTDTQYF

clone size: NA
J gene: TRBJ2-1
D gene: NA
V gene: TRBV10-3
CDR3 DNA: TGTGCCATCAGTGAGTCGCCGGCCCAGGGTAGTTATGAGCAGTTCTTC
CDR3 protein: CAISESPAQGSYEQFF

clone size: NA
J gene: TRBJ2-7
D gene: NA
V gene: TRBV11-2
CDR3 DNA: TGTGCCAGCAGCTTGGGAAGCTCCTACGAGCAGTACTTC
CDR3 protein: CASSLGSSYEQYF